These 14 T cell receptor beta chains share one sample of origin, sequenced in a study of T cells in Graves' hyperthyroidism and ophthalmopathy. RNA transcripts served as the template for amplifying TCR beta CDR3 regions. In the first-round RT-PCR of the TCR CDR3, the HTBI primer set was used. From the multiplex PCR reads, TCRdb called clonotypes with MiXCR, one entry per CDR3 protein. The table records fewer than 300,000 distinct CDR3 sequences, less than 30% of them present only once. The sample taken for sequencing was blood. All receptors come from a man aged 35 to 55 with Graves' hyperthyroidism that later progressed to Graves' ophthalmopathy.

This clonotype was recorded many times. The gene calls are TRBV7-2 and TRBJ1-1; D is uncertain. Germline CDR1 SGHTA, CDR2 FQGNSA. This CDR3 is 16 amino acids long. Trimming took off 0 bases at V and 6 bases at J, with 17 bases between the two ends. The CDR3 nucleotides read TGTGCCAGCAGCTTAGCTCAGCCATCCTTCACTTCTGAAGCTTTCTTT. Protein sequence: CASSLAQPSFTSEAFF. The whole variable domain, filled in from reference TRBV7-2 and TRBJ1-1, reads GAGVSQSPSNKVTEKGKDVELRCDPISGHTALYWYRQSLGQGLEFLIYFQGNSAPDKSGLPSDRFSAERTGGSVSTLTIQRTQQEDSAVYLCASSLAQPSFTSEAFFGQGTRLTVV.

This clonotype appeared many times. A much larger clone sits a single nucleotide away, making a read error possible. This sequence joins TRBV10-3 and TRBJ1-2; D not certain. This CDR3 is built from 14 residues. Germline CDR1 reads ENHRY; CDR2 reads SYGVKD. Trimming left V 1 base short and J 9 bases short, with 15 bases between. The chain's CDR3 is CAISEWASSYCYTF. Here the CDR3 DNA reads TGTGCCATCAGTGAGTGGGCCTCGAGTTATTGCTACACCTTC.

The chain carries TRBV6-5 and TRBJ1-5, with D possibly matching TRBD1 (5 bases). Germline-derived CDR1 and CDR2 are MNHEY and SVGAGI. The CDR3 extends over 15 amino acids. Trimming removed 7 bases from V and 3 bases from J, with 16 bases in between. The CDR3 sequence: CASTSPRVVNQPQHF. CDR3 nucleotides: TGTGCCAGCACTTCGCCCAGGGTGGTCAATCAGCCCCAGCATTTT.

This clonotype has ten or more counts. The genes are TRBV20-1 and TRBJ1-2; D ambiguous. Looked up from germline, CDR1 is DFQATT and CDR2 is SNEGSKA (reference sequence). The V end was cut by 5 bases, the J end by 7 bases, with 8 bases between. The CDR3 has 10 residues. The CDR3, as DNA: TGCAGTGCTGCAGCGTCTGGCTACACCTTC. It codes for CSAAASGYTF.

This clonotype was detected only a few times. The chain has TRBV18 and TRBJ1-3; D unclear. The CDR3 runs 18 residues. Per germline, CDR1 KGHSH and CDR2 LQKENI. V was clipped by 2 bases and J by 2 bases, with 19 bases between them. CDR3 bases: TGTGCCAGCTCACCAACTATGAGTTCGGCGAGGGCTGGAAACACCATATATTTT. Its translation is CASSPTMSSARAGNTIYF.

This clonotype was observed at least ten times. The chain is built from TRBV11-3 and TRBJ1-1; D is ambiguous. The CDR3 contains 13 residues. The V and J ends lost 4 bases and 0 bases respectively, with 6 bases between them. Germline CDR1 and CDR2: SGHNT and YENEEA. DNA of the CDR3: TGTGCCAGCAGCTCAAGACTGAACACTGAAGCTTTCTTT. Its translation: CASSSRLNTEAFF.

This clonotype showed up many times. V gene TRBV29-1 combines with J gene TRBJ2-7, with D possibly matching TRBD1 (5 bases). The germline V and J ends were trimmed by 5 bases and 0 bases, with 11 bases remaining between them. From germline, CDR1 is SQVTM and CDR2 ANQGSEA. This CDR3 contains 13 residues. DNA for the CDR3: TGCAGCGTTTCAGGGTACTTCTCCTACGAGCAGTACTTC. Amino acid sequence: CSVSGYFSYEQYF.

This clonotype was observed at least ten times. The V gene is TRBV5-1, the J gene TRBJ1-2, with D perhaps matching TRBD1 (5 bases). The CDR3 runs 13 residues. Germline values: CDR1 SGHRS, CDR2 YFSETQ. The V end lost 1 base, the J end lost 8 bases, and 12 bases lay between the germline ends. The CDR3 region has the DNA TGCGCCAGCAGCTTGTCGGGGGTTCGGGGCTACACCTTC. Protein: CASSLSGVRGYTF.

This clonotype was seen ten or more times. This chain links TRBV6-1 with TRBJ1-2; D uncertain. This CDR3 has 16 residues. Looked up from germline, CDR1 is MNHNS and CDR2 is SASEGT. V was shortened by 6 bases and J by 8 bases, with 25 bases between the two germline ends. Written as DNA, the CDR3 is TGTGCCAGCAGCCGGACGGCCCCAGCAATCGGAGCGGGCTACACCTTC. Its protein product is CASSRTAPAIGAGYTF.

In this sample, this clonotype turned up a few times. J is TRBJ1-2 and V is TRBV7-2; D uncertain. Germline CDR1 is SGHTA and CDR2 is FQGNSA. Trimming took off 1 base at V and 5 bases at J, with 8 bases between the two ends. The length of the CDR3 is 13 residues. CDR3 in DNA: TGTGCCAGCAGCTTAGTCCGGAATTATGGCTACACCTTC. Its protein product is CASSLVRNYGYTF.

The J gene is TRBJ1-1, the V gene TRBV6-1; D gene uncertain. V was clipped by 5 bases and J by 2 bases, with 12 bases between them. The germline V gene has CDR1 MNHNS and CDR2 SASEGT. The length of the CDR3 is 14 residues. CDR3: CASSSTWGNTEAFF. CDR3 sequence (DNA): TGTGCCAGCAGTAGTACATGGGGAAACACTGAAGCTTTCTTT.

This clonotype was recorded at least ten times. V usage is TRBV2 and J usage is TRBJ2-7, with 14 bases fitting TRBD2. This CDR3 has 18 amino acids. V lost 6 bases, J lost 3 bases, and 13 bases stayed unmatched. CDR1 is SNHLY and CDR2 is FYNNEI in the germline V gene. CDR3 residues: CASSAFRTSGRNHYEQYF. In DNA form, the CDR3 reads TGTGCCAGCAGCGCATTTCGGACTAGCGGGAGGAACCACTACGAGCAGTACTTC. The full variable domain, its missing parts supplied by reference TRBV2 and TRBJ2-7, is EPEVTQTPSHQVTQMGQEVILRCVPISNHLYFYWYRQILGQKVEFLVSFYNNEISEKSEIFDDQFSVERPDGSNFTLKIRSTKLEDSAMYFCASSAFRTSGRNHYEQYFGPGTRLTVT.

At least ten counts were recorded for this clonotype. This chain links TRBV7-3 with TRBJ2-7; 10 bases are a match to TRBD1. Per germline, CDR1 SGHTA and CDR2 FQGTGA. J gave up 0 bases and V 4 bases, and 3 bases lay outside the gene matches. The CDR3 is made up of 15 amino acids. CDR3 in amino acids: CASSSGQGTSYEQYF. CDR3 nucleotides: TGTGCCAGCAGCTCGGGACAGGGGACCTCCTACGAGCAGTACTTC.

This clonotype was detected only a few times. The chain has TRBV7-3 and TRBJ2-2; D possibly corresponds to TRBD1 (7 bases). CDR3 size: 14 residues. V was trimmed by 6 bases and J by 9 bases, leaving 17 bases between them. Per germline, CDR1 SGHTA and CDR2 FQGTGA. This CDR3 is CASSEIQGGRELFF. DNA of the CDR3: TGTGCCAGCAGTGAGATTCAGGGGGGCCGGGAGCTGTTTTTT. The full variable domain, its missing parts supplied by reference TRBV7-3 and TRBJ2-2, is GAGVSQTPSNKVTEKGKYVELRCDPISGHTALYWYRQSLGQGPEFLIYFQGTGAADDSGLPNDRFFAVRPEGSVSTLKIQRTERGDSAVYLCASSEIQGGRELFFGEGSRLTVL.